A selection of T cell receptor beta chains follows, all from one sample in a study of blood T cell repertoires in COVID-19. Repertoires were generated with immunoSEQ multiplex PCR, while TCRdb's copy carries only in-frame clones and drops some. The sample consists of 390,000 or so clones, almost 90% of them appearing once. Material: peripheral blood. Receptors were obtained from a man between 18 and 29 years old with active or convalescent COVID-19. Both conserved end residues are part of each CDR3. The D gene is left open where the match is weak. Rows give clone size only sometimes, using once, few, many, or a class for an expanded clone.

clone_size: NA
d_call: NA
j_call: TRBJ1-1
v_call: TRBV7-8
cdr3_aa: CASSSRVNTEAFF
cdr3_nt: TGTGCCAGCAGCTCGAGGGTCAACACTGAAGCTTTCTTT

clone_size: NA
d_call: TRBD1
j_call: TRBJ1-6
v_call: TRBV5-1
cdr3_aa: CASSLTGGVLGSPLHF
cdr3_nt: TGCGCCAGCAGCTTGACAGGGGGGGTTTTGGGTTCACCCCTCCACTTT

clone_size: NA
d_call: NA
j_call: TRBJ2-1
v_call: TRBV7-3
cdr3_aa: CASSSGVSNEQFF
cdr3_nt: TGTGCCAGCAGCTCGGGGGTGTCCAATGAGCAGTTCTTC

clone_size: NA
d_call: NA
j_call: TRBJ2-1
v_call: TRBV19
cdr3_aa: CASSIMDGSSYNEQFF
cdr3_nt: TGTGCCAGTAGTATAATGGACGGGAGCTCCTACAATGAGCAGTTCTTC

clone_size: NA
d_call: TRBD2
j_call: TRBJ2-1
v_call: TRBV7-9
cdr3_aa: CASSPGLAGGFEQFF
cdr3_nt: TGTGCCAGCAGCCCCGGACTAGCGGGAGGTTTTGAGCAGTTCTTC

clone_size: few
d_call: TRBD1
j_call: TRBJ2-7
v_call: TRBV28
cdr3_aa: CASSLSGTGSYEQYF
cdr3_nt: TGTGCCAGCAGTTTGTCCGGGACAGGGTCCTACGAGCAGTACTTC

clone_size: NA
d_call: TRBD2
j_call: TRBJ2-7
v_call: TRBV27
cdr3_aa: CASSPRTSGSYEQYF
cdr3_nt: TGTGCCAGCAGTCCCCGGACTAGCGGGAGCTACGAGCAGTACTTC

clone_size: NA
d_call: TRBD1
j_call: TRBJ1-2
v_call: TRBV2
cdr3_aa: CASCRDRGSFGYTF
cdr3_nt: TGTGCCAGCTGTAGGGACAGGGGAAGTTTTGGCTACACCTTC

clone_size: NA
d_call: NA
j_call: TRBJ1-6
v_call: TRBV18
cdr3_aa: CASSLAGSDSPLHF
cdr3_nt: TGTGCCAGCTCGCTAGCGGGGTCTGATTCACCCCTCCACTTT

clone_size: once
d_call: TRBD1
j_call: TRBJ2-1
v_call: TRBV30
cdr3_aa: CAWSEGTGTYEQFF
cdr3_nt: TGTGCCTGGAGTGAAGGGACAGGGACCTATGAGCAGTTCTTC

clone_size: few
d_call: NA
j_call: TRBJ1-1
v_call: TRBV6-5
cdr3_aa: CASSYRITGNTEAFF
cdr3_nt: TGTGCCAGCAGTTACAGAATAACAGGTAACACTGAAGCTTTCTTT

clone_size: NA
d_call: TRBD1
j_call: TRBJ1-1
v_call: TRBV11-2
cdr3_aa: CASSFRGANTEAFF
cdr3_nt: TGTGCCAGCAGCTTCAGGGGGGCGAACACTGAAGCTTTCTTT

clone_size: NA
d_call: TRBD1
j_call: TRBJ1-1
v_call: TRBV3-1/TRBV3-2
cdr3_aa: CASSQKQGQAFF
cdr3_nt: TGTGCCAGCAGCCAGAAACAGGGGCAAGCTTTCTTT

clone_size: NA
d_call: NA
j_call: TRBJ1-2
v_call: TRBV9
cdr3_aa: CASSVESTGRYGYTF
cdr3_nt: TGTGCCAGCAGCGTCGAATCGACAGGCCGCTATGGCTACACCTTC

clone_size: NA
d_call: NA
j_call: TRBJ2-7
v_call: TRBV9
cdr3_aa: CASSVGRSSYEQYF
cdr3_nt: TGTGCCAGCAGCGTAGGGAGGAGCTCCTACGAGCAGTACTTC

clone_size: many
d_call: NA
j_call: TRBJ1-1
v_call: TRBV4-3
cdr3_aa: CASSQVNREKAFF
cdr3_nt: TGCGCCAGCAGCCAAGTAAACAGGGAGAAAGCTTTCTTT

clone_size: NA
d_call: NA
j_call: TRBJ2-7
v_call: TRBV7-2
cdr3_aa: CASSTSNYPEQYF
cdr3_nt: TGTGCCAGCAGCACCAGCAACTACCCTGAGCAGTACTTC

clone_size: NA
d_call: TRBD1
j_call: TRBJ2-7
v_call: TRBV6-5
cdr3_aa: CASSYLTGGAKEQYF
cdr3_nt: TGTGCCAGCAGTTACCTAACAGGGGGCGCGAAGGAGCAGTACTTC

clone_size: NA
d_call: NA
j_call: TRBJ2-7
v_call: TRBV5-8
cdr3_aa: CASSSGPPTYEQYF
cdr3_nt: TGTGCCAGCAGCTCGGGTCCACCCACCTACGAGCAGTACTTC

clone_size: NA
d_call: NA
j_call: TRBJ1-2
v_call: TRBV28
cdr3_aa: CASSLGLNYGYTF
cdr3_nt: TGTGCCAGCAGTTTGGGACTTAACTATGGCTACACCTTC

clone_size: NA
d_call: TRBD1
j_call: TRBJ2-5
v_call: TRBV7-7
cdr3_aa: CASSQGTGYPQETQYF
cdr3_nt: TGTGCCAGCAGCCAGGGGACAGGGTACCCACAAGAGACCCAGTACTTC

clone_size: NA
d_call: NA
j_call: TRBJ1-6
v_call: TRBV6-5
cdr3_aa: CASSYSSDNSPLHF
cdr3_nt: TGTGCCAGCAGTTACAGTTCGGATAATTCACCCCTCCACTTT

clone_size: NA
d_call: TRBD2
j_call: TRBJ2-1
v_call: TRBV9
cdr3_aa: CASSTGTSGWSSYNEQFF
cdr3_nt: TGTGCCAGCAGCACAGGGACTAGCGGATGGAGCTCCTACAATGAGCAGTTCTTC

clone_size: NA
d_call: TRBD1
j_call: TRBJ1-4
v_call: TRBV7-7
cdr3_aa: CASSHQGQGAGLTNEKLFF
cdr3_nt: TGTGCTAGCAGCCATCAGGGACAGGGGGCGGGTTTAACTAATGAAAAACTGTTTTTT

clone_size: NA
d_call: NA
j_call: TRBJ2-3
v_call: TRBV11-2
cdr3_aa: CASSFSADTQYF
cdr3_nt: TGTGCCAGCAGCTTCTCTGCGGATACGCAGTATTTT

clone_size: NA
d_call: NA
j_call: TRBJ1-3
v_call: TRBV11-2
cdr3_aa: CASSSPGAPDTIYF
cdr3_nt: TGTGCCAGCAGTTCCCCGGGAGCCCCCGACACCATATATTTT

clone_size: NA
d_call: TRBD1
j_call: TRBJ2-7
v_call: TRBV5-6
cdr3_aa: CASSLGTGTYEQYF
cdr3_nt: TGTGCCAGCAGCTTGGGGACAGGGACCTACGAGCAGTACTTC

clone_size: NA
d_call: TRBD2
j_call: TRBJ2-3
v_call: TRBV7-2
cdr3_aa: CASSLEIAGRYTQYF
cdr3_nt: TGTGCCAGCAGCTTAGAGATAGCGGGAAGGTATACGCAGTATTTT

clone_size: NA
d_call: NA
j_call: TRBJ1-2
v_call: TRBV5-5
cdr3_aa: CASSLLQDGEIYGYTF
cdr3_nt: TGTGCCAGCAGCCTTCTACAGGACGGAGAAATCTATGGCTACACCTTC

clone_size: NA
d_call: TRBD1
j_call: TRBJ2-7
v_call: TRBV19
cdr3_aa: CASSWDRSSREQYF
cdr3_nt: TGTGCCAGTAGTTGGGACAGATCCTCGAGGGAGCAGTACTTC

clone_size: NA
d_call: NA
j_call: TRBJ2-7
v_call: TRBV4-1
cdr3_aa: CASSQHRGGPIGEQYF
cdr3_nt: TGCGCCAGCAGCCAACATAGGGGGGGCCCTATTGGTGAGCAGTACTTC

clone_size: NA
d_call: NA
j_call: TRBJ2-2
v_call: TRBV11-3
cdr3_aa: CASSLSGDGAGELFF
cdr3_nt: TGTGCCAGCAGCTTGTCAGGGGATGGAGCCGGGGAGCTGTTTTTT

clone_size: NA
d_call: NA
j_call: TRBJ2-7
v_call: TRBV19
cdr3_aa: CASSIERDSYEQYF
cdr3_nt: TGTGCCAGTAGTATTGAACGGGACTCCTACGAGCAGTACTTC

clone_size: NA
d_call: TRBD1
j_call: TRBJ1-2
v_call: TRBV4-2
cdr3_aa: CASSQGGTGGINYGYTF
cdr3_nt: TGTGCCAGCAGCCAAGGTGGGACAGGGGGGATTAACTATGGCTACACCTTC

clone_size: NA
d_call: NA
j_call: TRBJ2-5
v_call: TRBV11-2
cdr3_aa: CASSPRGALYRETQYF
cdr3_nt: TGTGCCAGCAGCCCACGGGGGGCTTTGTACCGCGAGACCCAGTACTTC

clone_size: NA
d_call: TRBD1
j_call: TRBJ1-5
v_call: TRBV5-1
cdr3_aa: CASSLSTGAQPQHF
cdr3_nt: TGCGCCAGCAGCTTGTCTACAGGGGCTCAGCCCCAGCATTTT

clone_size: NA
d_call: NA
j_call: TRBJ1-5
v_call: TRBV11-2
cdr3_aa: CASSLGQFNNQPQHF
cdr3_nt: TGTGCCAGCAGCTTAGGACAGTTCAATAATCAGCCCCAGCATTTT

clone_size: NA
d_call: NA
j_call: TRBJ2-4
v_call: TRBV2
cdr3_aa: CASSEGGFQAKNIQYF
cdr3_nt: TGTGCCAGCAGTGAAGGAGGGTTTCAAGCCAAAAACATTCAGTACTTC

clone_size: NA
d_call: NA
j_call: TRBJ1-5
v_call: TRBV19
cdr3_aa: CASREAGAFNQPQHF
cdr3_nt: TGTGCCAGTAGAGAGGCAGGGGCGTTCAATCAGCCCCAGCATTTT

clone_size: NA
d_call: TRBD2
j_call: TRBJ2-1
v_call: TRBV19
cdr3_aa: CASSIAPAGGHGEQFF
cdr3_nt: TGTGCCAGTAGTATAGCCCCAGCGGGAGGACATGGTGAGCAGTTCTTC

clone_size: NA
d_call: TRBD1
j_call: TRBJ1-6
v_call: TRBV2
cdr3_aa: CASSPRQGGSYNSPLHF
cdr3_nt: TGTGCCAGCAGTCCCCGACAGGGTGGGTCCTATAATTCACCCCTCCACTTT

clone_size: NA
d_call: NA
j_call: TRBJ2-1
v_call: TRBV4-3
cdr3_aa: CASSQALSGGPEQFF
cdr3_nt: TGCGCCAGCAGCCAAGCTCTTTCCGGAGGTCCGGAGCAGTTCTTC

clone_size: NA
d_call: NA
j_call: TRBJ1-5
v_call: TRBV6-5
cdr3_aa: CASSLSMTNSNQPQHF
cdr3_nt: TGTGCCAGCAGTTTATCCATGACAAATAGCAATCAGCCCCAGCATTTT

clone_size: NA
d_call: TRBD1
j_call: TRBJ1-1
v_call: TRBV7-2
cdr3_aa: CASRGAGGIVAFF
cdr3_nt: TGTGCCAGCAGGGGGGCAGGGGGAATAGTTGCTTTCTTT

clone_size: NA
d_call: NA
j_call: TRBJ2-1
v_call: TRBV28
cdr3_aa: CASSAGQWEQFF
cdr3_nt: TGTGCCAGCAGCGCGGGACAGTGGGAGCAGTTCTTC

clone_size: NA
d_call: NA
j_call: TRBJ2-7
v_call: TRBV29-1
cdr3_aa: CSVEERDSNSYEQYF
cdr3_nt: TGCAGCGTTGAAGAGAGGGACTCGAACTCCTACGAGCAGTACTTC

clone_size: NA
d_call: NA
j_call: TRBJ1-1
v_call: TRBV5-6
cdr3_aa: CASSFSQNTEAFF
cdr3_nt: TGTGCCAGCAGCTTCTCACAGAACACTGAAGCTTTCTTT

clone_size: NA
d_call: TRBD1
j_call: TRBJ2-7
v_call: TRBV19
cdr3_aa: CASSIGTGLLYEQYF
cdr3_nt: TGTGCCAGTAGTATTGGGACAGGGTTATTATACGAGCAGTACTTC

clone_size: NA
d_call: NA
j_call: TRBJ1-3
v_call: TRBV19
cdr3_aa: CASSAFGGGSGNTIYF
cdr3_nt: TGTGCCAGTAGCGCCTTCGGGGGAGGTTCTGGAAACACCATATATTTT

clone_size: NA
d_call: NA
j_call: TRBJ1-5
v_call: TRBV9
cdr3_aa: CASSVDDWSNQPQHF
cdr3_nt: TGTGCCAGCAGCGTAGACGACTGGAGCAATCAGCCCCAGCATTTT

clone_size: few
d_call: NA
j_call: TRBJ1-2
v_call: TRBV15
cdr3_aa: CATSTRTGWGLDYTF
cdr3_nt: TGTGCCACCAGCACGAGAACAGGGTGGGGTTTGGACTACACCTTC

clone_size: NA
d_call: TRBD1
j_call: TRBJ1-5
v_call: TRBV25-1
cdr3_aa: CASSRGQGSNQPQHF
cdr3_nt: TGTGCCAGCAGTCGCGGACAGGGAAGCAATCAGCCCCAGCATTTT

clone_size: NA
d_call: NA
j_call: TRBJ2-1
v_call: TRBV6-5
cdr3_aa: CASSRVPNEQFF
cdr3_nt: TGTGCCAGCAGCCGGGTCCCTAATGAGCAGTTCTTC

clone_size: NA
d_call: NA
j_call: TRBJ2-2
v_call: TRBV3-1/TRBV3-2
cdr3_aa: CASKRGTEYTGELFF
cdr3_nt: TGTGCCAGCAAACGCGGGACAGAATACACCGGGGAGCTGTTTTTT

clone_size: NA
d_call: TRBD1
j_call: TRBJ1-1
v_call: TRBV6-5
cdr3_aa: CASSYSTGGGTEAFF
cdr3_nt: TGTGCCAGCAGTTACTCGACAGGGGGAGGTACTGAAGCTTTCTTT

clone_size: NA
d_call: NA
j_call: TRBJ2-5
v_call: TRBV7-3
cdr3_aa: CASSKGQQETQYF
cdr3_nt: TGTGCCAGCAGCAAAGGACAGCAAGAGACCCAGTACTTC

clone_size: NA
d_call: NA
j_call: TRBJ1-4
v_call: TRBV15
cdr3_aa: CATSFKWEGDPSKLFF
cdr3_nt: TGTGCCACCAGCTTTAAATGGGAGGGGGACCCGAGCAAACTGTTTTTT